This TCR beta chain originates from a study of blood T cell repertoires in COVID-19 (dated by TCRdb to between 2020 and 2021). Background on the whole study: The collaborator samples originated in the United States, Italy and Spain and spanned the acute and convalescent phases of COVID-19. The prospective study material was composed of cDNA or gDNA derived from T cells, B-cell-depleted T cells, or PBMCs. The dataset comprised deeply sampled blood TCRbeta repertoires from subjects exposed to, actively infected with, or recovered from COVID-19. A freely available public database, intended as a resource for researchers studying the immune response to SARS-CoV-2, is where the repertoires were released. The samples were drawn from the first 160 participants of the ongoing ImmuneRACE study and from 950 to 1,500 subjects provided by 6 global collaborators. Sample metadata almost always included a de-identified subject ID, COVID-19 status, age in years and sex. HLA class I and class II types, where available, came from metadata supplied by the sample provider rather than from assay-based typing.

A remark on this clone: Its specific antigen is unknown. The record has no base qualities; no much larger clone is one base away.

The collaborating institutions used their own protocols to collect whole blood in K2EDTA tubes. Collaborator samples were shipped for TCRbeta analysis as frozen whole blood, isolated PBMCs, or DNA extracted from either sample type. General conclusions and limits of the study: How much clinical and demographic metadata was included differed by source and by participant, and the metadata was provided uncurated.

TCRbeta CDR3 regions were amplified from genomic DNA using the immunoSEQ Assay, a bias-controlled multiplex PCR. Under the source paper's analysis protocol: Nucleated cell counts per sample were estimated from amplification of reference gene primers within the assay. Sequence reads were collapsed and filtered to measure the absolute abundance of every unique TCRbeta CDR3 rearrangement. For each sample, productive Simpson clonality was calculated by taking the square root of Simpson's diversity index across productive rearrangements. TCRdb obtained this table from immuneACCESS and retained in-frame rearrangements with V and J assigned. These tables miss some clones; where compared with another copy, unresolved V genes account for less than half of the shortfall, and the remainder is unexplained. From that table come the V and J calls and clone size; the DNA was used to work out D and trimming. The table for this sample lists about 140,000 clones; 65% to 90% of them were counted only once. About 7.5% of the sample rests with the top ten.

The origin of this receptor is a human donor in a cohort sampled during active COVID-19. Material for sequencing was peripheral blood.

The DNA sequence is as follows: TGTGCCAGCAGAAATCCGGGACAGGGATCCTACGAGCAGTACTTC. Translated, it reads CASRNPGQGSYEQYF. Recombination joined TRBV6-5 with TRBJ2-7, with 9 junctional bases fitting TRBD1. Trimming takes 6 bases off V and 1 base off J; junction bases not matched to a gene: 7. The CDR3 covers 15 residues, taking in both the cysteine and the phenylalanine. Only the CDR3 part of the read is kept: 45 bases, read in frame from the first base. The CDR1 and CDR2 encoded by the germline V gene are MNHEY and SVGAGI.